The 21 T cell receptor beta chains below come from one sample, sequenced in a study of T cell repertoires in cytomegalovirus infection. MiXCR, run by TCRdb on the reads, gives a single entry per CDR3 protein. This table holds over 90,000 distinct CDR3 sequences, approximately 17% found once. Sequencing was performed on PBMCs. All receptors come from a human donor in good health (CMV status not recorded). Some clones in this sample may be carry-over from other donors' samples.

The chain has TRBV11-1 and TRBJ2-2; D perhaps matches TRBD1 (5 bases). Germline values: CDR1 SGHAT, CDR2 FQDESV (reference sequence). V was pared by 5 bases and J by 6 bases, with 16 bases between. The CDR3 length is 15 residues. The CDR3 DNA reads TGTGCCAGCAGCCTGGACCGGAAAGGGGCCGGGGAGCTGTTTTTT. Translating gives CASSLDRKGAGELFF.

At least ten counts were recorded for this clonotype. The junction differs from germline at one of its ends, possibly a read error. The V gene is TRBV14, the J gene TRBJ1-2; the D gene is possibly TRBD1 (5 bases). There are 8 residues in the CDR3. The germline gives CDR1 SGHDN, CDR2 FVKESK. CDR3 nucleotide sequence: TGTGCCAGCAGCGGGACTCACTTC. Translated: CASSGTHF.

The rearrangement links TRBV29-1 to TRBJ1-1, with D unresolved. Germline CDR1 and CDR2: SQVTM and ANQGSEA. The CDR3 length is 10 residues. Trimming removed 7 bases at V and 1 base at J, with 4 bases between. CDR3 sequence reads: CSAQNTEAFF. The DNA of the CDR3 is TGCAGCGCCCAGAACACTGAAGCTTTCTTT.

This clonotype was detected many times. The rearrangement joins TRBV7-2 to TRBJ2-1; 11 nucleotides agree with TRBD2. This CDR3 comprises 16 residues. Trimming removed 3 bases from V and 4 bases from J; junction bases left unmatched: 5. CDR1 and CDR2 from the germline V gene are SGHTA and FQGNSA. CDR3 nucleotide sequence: TGTGCCAGCAGCTTTAGCGGGGGGGCGGGTTACAATGAGCAGTTCTTC. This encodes CASSFSGGAGYNEQFF. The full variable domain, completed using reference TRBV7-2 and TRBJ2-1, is GAGVSQSPSNKVTEKGKDVELRCDPISGHTALYWYRQSLGQGLEFLIYFQGNSAPDKSGLPSDRFSAERTGGSVSTLTIQRTQQEDSAVYLCASSFSGGAGYNEQFFGPGTRLTVL.

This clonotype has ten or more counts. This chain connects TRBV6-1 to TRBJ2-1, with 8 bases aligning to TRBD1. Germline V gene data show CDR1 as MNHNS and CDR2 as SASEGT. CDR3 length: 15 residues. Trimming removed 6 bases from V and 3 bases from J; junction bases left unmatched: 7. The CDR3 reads CASRTQGGYYNEQFF. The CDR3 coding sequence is TGTGCCAGCAGAACACAGGGGGGATACTACAATGAGCAGTTCTTC.

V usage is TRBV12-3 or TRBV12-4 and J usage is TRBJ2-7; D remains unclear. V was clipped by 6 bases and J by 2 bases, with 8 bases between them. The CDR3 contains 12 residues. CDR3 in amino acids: CASRGFAYEQYF. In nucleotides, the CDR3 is TGTGCCAGCAGGGGGTTCGCCTACGAGCAGTACTTC.

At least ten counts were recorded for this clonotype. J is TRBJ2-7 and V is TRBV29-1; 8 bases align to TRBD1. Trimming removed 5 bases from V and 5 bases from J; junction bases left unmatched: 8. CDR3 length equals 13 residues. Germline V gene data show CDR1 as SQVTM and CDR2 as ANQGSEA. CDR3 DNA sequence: TGCAGCGTTCCCGACAGGGGTCTTCACGAGCAGTACTTC. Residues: CSVPDRGLHEQYF.

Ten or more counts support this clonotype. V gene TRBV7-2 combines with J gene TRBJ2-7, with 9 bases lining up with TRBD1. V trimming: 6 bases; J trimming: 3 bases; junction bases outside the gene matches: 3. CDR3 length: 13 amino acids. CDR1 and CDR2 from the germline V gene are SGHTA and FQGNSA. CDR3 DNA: TGTGCCAGCAGTAGACAGGGGGGCTACGAGCAGTACTTC. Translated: CASSRQGGYEQYF.

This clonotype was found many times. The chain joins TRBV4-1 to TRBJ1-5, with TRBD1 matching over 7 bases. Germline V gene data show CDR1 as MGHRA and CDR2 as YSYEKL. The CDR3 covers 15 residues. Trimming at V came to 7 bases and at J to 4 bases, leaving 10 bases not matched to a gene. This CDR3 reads CASKPAGGGNQPQHF. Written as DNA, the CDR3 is TGCGCCAGCAAACCCGCAGGGGGGGGTAATCAGCCCCAGCATTTT.

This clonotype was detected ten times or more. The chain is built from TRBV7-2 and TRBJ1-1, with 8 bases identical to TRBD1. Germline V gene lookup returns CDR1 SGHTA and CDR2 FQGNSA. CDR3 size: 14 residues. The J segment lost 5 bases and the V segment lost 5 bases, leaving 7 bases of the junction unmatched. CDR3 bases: TGTGCCAGCAGCAAAGACAGGGGAGTGACTGAAGCTTTCTTT. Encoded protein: CASSKDRGVTEAFF.

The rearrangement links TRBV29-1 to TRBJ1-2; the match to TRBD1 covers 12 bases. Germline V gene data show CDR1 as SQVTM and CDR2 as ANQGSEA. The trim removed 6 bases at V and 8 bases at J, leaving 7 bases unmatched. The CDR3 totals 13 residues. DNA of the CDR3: TGCAGCGTGGTGGGACAGGGGGCATGGGGCTACACCTTC. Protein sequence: CSVVGQGAWGYTF.

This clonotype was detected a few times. The CDR3 reads CASRRQTEQYF. In nucleotides, the CDR3 is TGTGCCAGCAGACGACAGACCGAGCAGTACTTC. The chain employs TRBV7-9 and TRBJ2-7; a weak D match, TRBD1 (5 bases). Trimming removed 6 bases from V and 6 bases from J, with 9 bases in between. This CDR3 has 11 amino acids. Germline-derived CDR1 and CDR2 are SEHNR and FQNEAQ (reference sequence).

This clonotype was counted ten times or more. The CDR3 bases are TGTGCCAGCAGCTCATTTAGCGGGGGTCGCACCGGGGAGCTGTTTTTT. Protein: CASSSFSGGRTGELFF. The chain carries TRBV7-2 and TRBJ2-2; 9 nucleotides align to TRBD2. Germline lookup yields CDR1 SGHTA and CDR2 FQGNSA. Trimming cost V 4 bases and J 4 bases; bases outside gene matches: 7. This CDR3 contains 16 residues.

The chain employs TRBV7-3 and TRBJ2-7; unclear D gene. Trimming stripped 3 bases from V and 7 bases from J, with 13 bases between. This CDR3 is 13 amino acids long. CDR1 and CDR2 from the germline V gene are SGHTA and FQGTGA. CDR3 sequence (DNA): TGTGCCAGCAGCTTTTCACCCCTGGGGGAGCAGTACTTC. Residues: CASSFSPLGEQYF.

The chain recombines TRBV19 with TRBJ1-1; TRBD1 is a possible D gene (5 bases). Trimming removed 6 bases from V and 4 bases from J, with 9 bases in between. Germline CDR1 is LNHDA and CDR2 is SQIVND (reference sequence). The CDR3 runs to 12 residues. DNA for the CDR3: TGTGCCAGTAGGACTGGGGCCACTGAAGCTTTCTTT. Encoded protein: CASRTGATEAFF.

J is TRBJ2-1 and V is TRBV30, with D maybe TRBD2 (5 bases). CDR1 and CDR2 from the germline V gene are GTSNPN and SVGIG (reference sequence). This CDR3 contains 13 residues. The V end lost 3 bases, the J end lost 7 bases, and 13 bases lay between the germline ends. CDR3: CAWRGLRTNEQFF. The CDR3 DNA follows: TGTGCCTGGAGGGGGTTAAGGACTAATGAGCAGTTCTTC. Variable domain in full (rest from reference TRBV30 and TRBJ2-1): SQTIHQWPATLVQPVGSPLSLECTVEGTSNPNLYWYRQAAGRGLQLLFYSVGIGQISSEVPQNLSASRPQDRQFILSSKKLLLSDSGFYLCAWRGLRTNEQFFGPGTRLTVL.

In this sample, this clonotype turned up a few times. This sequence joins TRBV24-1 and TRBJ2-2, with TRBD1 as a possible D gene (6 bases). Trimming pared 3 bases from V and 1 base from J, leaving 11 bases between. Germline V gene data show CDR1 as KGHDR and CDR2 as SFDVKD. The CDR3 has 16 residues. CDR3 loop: CATSDHGTRNTGELFF. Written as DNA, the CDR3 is TGTGCCACCAGTGATCACGGGACAAGGAACACCGGGGAGCTGTTTTTT.

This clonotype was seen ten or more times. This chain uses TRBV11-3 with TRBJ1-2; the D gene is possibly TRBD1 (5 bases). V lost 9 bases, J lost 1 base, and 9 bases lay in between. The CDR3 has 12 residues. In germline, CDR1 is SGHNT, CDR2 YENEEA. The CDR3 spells CASRTRNYGYTF. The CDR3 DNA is TGTGCCAGTAGGACACGTAACTATGGCTACACCTTC.

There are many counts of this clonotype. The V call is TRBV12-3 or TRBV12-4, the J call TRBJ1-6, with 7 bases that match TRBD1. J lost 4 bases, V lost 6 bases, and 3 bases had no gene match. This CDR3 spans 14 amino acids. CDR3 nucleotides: TGTGCCAGCAGATCGACAGGGTATAATTCACCCCTCCACTTT. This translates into CASRSTGYNSPLHF.

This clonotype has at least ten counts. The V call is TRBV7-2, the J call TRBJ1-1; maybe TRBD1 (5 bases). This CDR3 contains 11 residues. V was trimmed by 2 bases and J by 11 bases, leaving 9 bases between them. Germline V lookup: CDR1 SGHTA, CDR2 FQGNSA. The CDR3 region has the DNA TGTGCCAGCAGCTTACGGGGGTGGGCTTTCTTT. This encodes CASSLRGWAFF.

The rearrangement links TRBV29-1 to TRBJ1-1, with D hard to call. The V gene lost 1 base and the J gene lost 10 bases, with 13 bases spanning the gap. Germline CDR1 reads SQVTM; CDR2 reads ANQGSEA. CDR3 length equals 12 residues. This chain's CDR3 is CSVEASVGAAFF. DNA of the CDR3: TGCAGCGTTGAAGCCTCCGTAGGAGCAGCTTTCTTT.